Sequencing of this T cell receptor beta chain was carried out in a study of CD8 T cells in ankylosing spondylitis (dated by TCRdb to about 2017). Looking at the study overall: T cell receptor beta repertoires were profiled in healthy donors and ankylosing spondylitis patients so that disease-linked TCR variants could be found. Peripheral blood was sampled, and synovial fluid was also collected from ankylosing spondylitis patients. The whole study cohort included over a hundred healthy donors and 25 ankylosing spondylitis patients.

Taken from cysteine to phenylalanine, the CDR3 has 17 residues. The entry retains the CDR3 DNA only, 51 bases that are in frame from base 1. From V the trimming removes 5 bases and from J it removes 3 bases, while the gene matches leave 12 bases of the junction unaccounted for. The research as a whole found: In peripheral blood, the disease-linked clones were found at relatively low frequencies and had a CD8+ phenotype. Some of the motif variants had been reported before in the synovial fluid and blood of reactive arthritis patients, a finding that suggests common disease-initiation mechanisms. Significant enrichment of the disease-linked clones was reported in matched synovial fluid samples from ankylosing spondylitis patients. Blood from ankylosing spondylitis patients appeared to be characterized by a TCR beta motif made up of seven or eight highly homologous amino acid variants.

The sequencing machine was an Illumina HiSeq 2500. Quantitative 5'-RACE with molecular barcodes was used to prepare TCR beta libraries. Processing in the source paper ran as follows. Disease-linked TCR variants were identified with a new computational method built on a probabilistic model of VDJ rearrangement. TCRdb reran the public reads through fastp at Q25 and MiXCR, keeping productive beta chains. Each entry merges the rows of one CDR3 protein and shows their most common DNA and genes. For this entry, the V and J calls and clone size follow TCRdb and not the study's own pipeline. This sample is represented by 200,000 to 300,000 distinct CDR3 sequences; about 24% of them were singletons. Less than 0.75% of the sample belongs to the ten largest clones. Notes on this clonotype: The clone's antigen remains unknown. No quality values exist for individual bases; no much larger clone is one base distant.

Specimen: blood, either unsorted or a sorted T cell fraction (not recorded which). Recombination connected TRBV12-3 or TRBV12-4 to TRBJ2-3; 9 central nucleotides agree with TRBD2. This TCR was recovered from a male donor with ankylosing spondylitis or in good health (not recorded which). The DNA sequence reads TGTGCCAGCAGTGCGGCGTTGATGCGGGGGGGGACAGATACGCAGTATTTT. It translates to CASSAALMRGGTDTQYF.